One and the same sample provided the 5 T cell receptor beta chains below, sequenced in a study of T cell responses to AZD1222 COVID-19 vaccine (dated by TCRdb to the early 2020s). This specimen's time point label, interpreted: baseline before first vaccination. The treatment or condition label for this specimen denotes: meningococcal conjugate vaccine given as trial control. Library method: the immunoSEQ multiplex PCR assay. As stored in TCRdb, this immuneACCESS dataset retains in-frame rearrangements with V and J assigned. A fraction of the clones does not appear; measured against another copy, unresolved V genes explain less than half of the discrepancy, and the remainder lacks a known reason. The sample yields about 90,000 clones; more than 75% were counted once. The top ten constitute 5.2% of the sample. This specimen consisted of peripheral blood, obtained on day 0 of MenACWY control vaccination. These receptors were collected from an adult in good health.

The chain couples TRBV6-5 to TRBJ2-1; TRBD2 aligns across 7 bases. The CDR3 contains 11 residues. The V gene's germline CDR1 is MNHEY and CDR2 SVGAGI. After removal of 7 bases from V and 7 bases from J, the junction contained 1 base not matched to a gene. As DNA, the CDR3 is TGTGCCAGCACCGGGAGGAATGAGCAGTTCTTC. The encoded protein is CASTGRNEQFF.

In this sample, this clone turned up once. The identical CDR3 is also encoded by other nucleotide sequences in the sample. The V gene is TRBV7-9, the J gene TRBJ2-7; D is undetermined. CDR1 SEHNR and CDR2 FQNEAQ come from the germline V gene (reference sequence). The CDR3 spans 14 residues. V lost 0 bases and J 0 bases, leaving 6 bases between the germline ends. CDR3 DNA: TGTGCCAGCAGCTTAGCAGGGAACTCCTACGAGCAGTACTTC. Translation gives CASSLAGNSYEQYF.

This chain joins TRBV19 and TRBJ1-5; no clear D gene. Trimming took 8 bases from V and 0 from J, leaving 17 bases between them. The CDR3 consists of 16 residues. Germline V gives CDR1 LNHDA, CDR2 SQIVND (reference sequence). The CDR3 DNA reads as TGTGCCAGTTCCCCGGATAATCCATATAGCAATCAGCCCCAGCATTTT. Translating it yields CASSPDNPYSNQPQHF.

The chain couples TRBV5-1 to TRBJ1-4; no reliable D call. V was cut by 6 bases and J by 3 bases, with 15 bases left in between. The CDR3 length is 15 residues. The germline gives CDR1 SGHRS, CDR2 YFSETQ. CDR3 protein: CASNFLGLANEKLFF. The CDR3 DNA reads as TGCGCCAGCAACTTTCTTGGTTTAGCTAATGAAAAACTGTTTTTT.

The chain couples TRBV6-6 to TRBJ1-3; D remains unclear. The CDR3 runs to 13 residues. Trimming cost V 7 bases and J 0 bases, with 7 bases left between them. Germline CDR1 MNHNY, CDR2 SVGAGI (reference sequence). CDR3: CASTFPSGNTIYF. As DNA, the CDR3 is TGTGCCAGCACTTTTCCCTCTGGAAACACCATATATTTT.